This TCR beta chain was identified in a study of blood T cell repertoires in COVID-19. Measured with immunoSEQ multiplex PCR; TCRdb has only the in-frame clones, and not every one. The sample includes over 200,000 clones, roughly 87% of them seen just once. Germline loops: CDR1 SGHRS, CDR2 YFSETQ. V was pared by 0 bases and J by 5 bases, with 8 bases of the junction left unmatched. The CDR3 covers 16 residues. The chain combines TRBV5-1 with TRBJ2-1; TRBD2 matches at 7 bases. The clonotype comes from a man aged 40-49 years with active or convalescent COVID-19. The sequencing sample was made of peripheral blood. CDR3 protein: CASSLGTSEYHNEQFF. Written as DNA, the CDR3 is TGCGCCAGCAGCTTGGGAACTAGCGAATATCACAATGAGCAGTTCTTC.